This T cell receptor (beta chain) is drawn from a study of vaccination effects on CD4 cells after COVID-19. About the study: Samples that were drawn after vaccination came a median of 72 days after the second dose. Study-wide results and limits: Clones arising from infection and from vaccination showed marked clonal contraction late after vaccination.

Before any sequencing was done, the ViraFEST assay used viral peptide pools to expand antigen-specific CD4+ T cells. Subsequent to a culture period of about nine days, CD4+ T cells were isolated. Either the BNT162b2 or mRNA-1273 vaccine was given to participants in two doses. Negative nucleocapsid antibody tests before and after vaccination confirmed no previous SARS-CoV-2 infection. Cultures had half their medium replaced with IL-2 medium on days 3 and 7. Notes on this clone: Its antigen is unidentified.

Profiling relied on immunoSEQ multiplex PCR, and the TCRdb table lists in-frame clones only, not all of them. Here the sample spans tens of thousands of clones, more than 55% being singletons. Sample: CD4+ T cells from PBMCs cultured with SARS-CoV-2 spike peptides, taken after COVID-19 vaccination. This receptor was obtained from a human donor who received a COVID-19 vaccine.

CDR3 protein: CASSLGQVEGYYGYTF. CDR3 in DNA: TGTGCCAGCAGCTTAGGGCAGGTCGAGGGTTACTATGGCTACACCTTC. The chain recombines TRBV7-9 with TRBJ1-2; unclear D gene. The germline V gene has CDR1 SEHNR and CDR2 FQNEAQ (reference sequence). The CDR3 runs 16 residues. The V end lost 1 base, the J end lost 3 bases, and 15 bases lay between the germline ends.